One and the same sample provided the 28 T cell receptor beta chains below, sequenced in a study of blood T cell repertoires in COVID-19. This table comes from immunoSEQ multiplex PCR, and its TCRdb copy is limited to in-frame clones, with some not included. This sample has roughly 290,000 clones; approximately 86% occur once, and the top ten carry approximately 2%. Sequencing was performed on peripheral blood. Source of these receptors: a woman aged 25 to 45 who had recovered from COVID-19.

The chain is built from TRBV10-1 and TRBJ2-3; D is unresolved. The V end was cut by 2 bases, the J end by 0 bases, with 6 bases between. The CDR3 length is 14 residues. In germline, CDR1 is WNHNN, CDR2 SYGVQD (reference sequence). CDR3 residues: CASSEASSTDTQYF. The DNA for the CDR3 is TGCGCCAGCAGTGAGGCGTCTAGCACAGATACGCAGTATTTT.

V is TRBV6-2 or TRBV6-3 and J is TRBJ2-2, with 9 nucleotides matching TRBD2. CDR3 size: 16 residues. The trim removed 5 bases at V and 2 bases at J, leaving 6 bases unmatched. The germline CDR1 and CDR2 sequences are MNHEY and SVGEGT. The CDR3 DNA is TGTGCCAGCAGTCGACCTAGCGGGATTAACACCGGGGAGCTGTTTTTT. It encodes CASSRPSGINTGELFF.

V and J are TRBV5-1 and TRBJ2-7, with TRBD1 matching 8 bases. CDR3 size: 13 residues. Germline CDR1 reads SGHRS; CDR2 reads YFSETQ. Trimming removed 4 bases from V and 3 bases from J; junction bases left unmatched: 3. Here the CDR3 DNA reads TGCGCCAGCAGCACCGGACAGGGCTACGAGCAGTACTTC. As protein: CASSTGQGYEQYF.

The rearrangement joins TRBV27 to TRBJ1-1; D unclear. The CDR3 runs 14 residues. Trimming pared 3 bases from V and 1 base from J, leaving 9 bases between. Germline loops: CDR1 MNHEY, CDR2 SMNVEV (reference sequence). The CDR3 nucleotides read TGTGCCAGCAGTTTCCTGGGAGCGAACACTGAAGCTTTCTTT. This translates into CASSFLGANTEAFF.

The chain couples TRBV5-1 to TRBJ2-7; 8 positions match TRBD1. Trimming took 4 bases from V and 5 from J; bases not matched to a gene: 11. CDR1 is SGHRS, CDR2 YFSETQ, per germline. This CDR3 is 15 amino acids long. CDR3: CASSLGQGEFHEQYF. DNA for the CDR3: TGCGCCAGCAGCCTCGGACAGGGAGAATTCCACGAGCAGTACTTC.

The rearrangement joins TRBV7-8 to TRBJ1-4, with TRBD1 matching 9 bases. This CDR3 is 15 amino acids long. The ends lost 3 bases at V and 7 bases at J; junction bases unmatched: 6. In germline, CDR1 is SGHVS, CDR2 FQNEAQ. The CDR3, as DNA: TGTGCCAGCAGCTTCCAACAGGGGGCTAGTGAAAAACTGTTTTTT. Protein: CASSFQQGASEKLFF.

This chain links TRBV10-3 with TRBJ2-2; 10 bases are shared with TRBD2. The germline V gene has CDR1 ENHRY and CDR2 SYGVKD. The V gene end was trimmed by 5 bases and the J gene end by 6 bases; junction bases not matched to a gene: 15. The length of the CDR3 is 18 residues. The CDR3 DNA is TGTGCCATCAGTCGCGCCGGTCCAAGCGGGGGGGCCGCCGGGGAGCTGTTTTTT. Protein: CAISRAGPSGGAAGELFF.

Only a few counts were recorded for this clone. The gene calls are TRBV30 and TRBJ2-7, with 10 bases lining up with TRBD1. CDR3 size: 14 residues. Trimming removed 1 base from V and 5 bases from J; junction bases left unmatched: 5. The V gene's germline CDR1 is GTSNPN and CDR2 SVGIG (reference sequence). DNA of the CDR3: TGTGCCTGGAGTGAATCCGGGACAGGGGACGAGCAGTACTTC. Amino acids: CAWSESGTGDEQYF.

In nucleotides, the CDR3 is TGTGCCAGCAGCGTTCTCCCGACAGATACGCAGTATTTT. Protein: CASSVLPTDTQYF. V is TRBV11-2 and J is TRBJ2-3; no clear D gene. V was shortened by 5 bases and J by 3 bases, with 9 bases between the two germline ends. The CDR3 spans 13 residues. Germline V gene sequence: CDR1 SGHAT, CDR2 FQNNGV.

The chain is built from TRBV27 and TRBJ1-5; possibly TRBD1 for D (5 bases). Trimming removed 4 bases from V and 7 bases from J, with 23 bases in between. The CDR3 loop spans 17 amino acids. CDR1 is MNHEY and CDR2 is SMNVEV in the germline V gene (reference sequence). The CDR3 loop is CASSSLSWGMRTQPQHF. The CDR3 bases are TGTGCCAGCAGTTCCTTAAGCTGGGGAATGAGGACACAGCCCCAGCATTTT.

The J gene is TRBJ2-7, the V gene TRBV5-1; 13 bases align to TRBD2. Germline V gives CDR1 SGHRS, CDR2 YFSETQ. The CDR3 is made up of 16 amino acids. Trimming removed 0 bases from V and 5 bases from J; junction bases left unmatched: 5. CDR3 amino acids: CASSLGGTSGIDEQYF. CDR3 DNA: TGCGCCAGCAGCTTGGGGGGGACTAGCGGGATCGACGAGCAGTACTTC.

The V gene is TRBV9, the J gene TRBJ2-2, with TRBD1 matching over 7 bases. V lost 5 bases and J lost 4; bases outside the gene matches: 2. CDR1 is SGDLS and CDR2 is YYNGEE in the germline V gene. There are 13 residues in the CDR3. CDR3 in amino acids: CASRGTVTGELFF. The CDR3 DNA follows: TGTGCCAGCAGGGGGACAGTCACCGGGGAGCTGTTTTTT.

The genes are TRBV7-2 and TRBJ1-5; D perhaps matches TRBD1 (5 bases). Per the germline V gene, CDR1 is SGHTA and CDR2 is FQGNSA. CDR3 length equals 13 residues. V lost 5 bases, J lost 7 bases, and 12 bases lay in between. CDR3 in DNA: TGTGCCAGCAGCCCTGACCAGGGCCAGCCCCAGCATTTT. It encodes CASSPDQGQPQHF.

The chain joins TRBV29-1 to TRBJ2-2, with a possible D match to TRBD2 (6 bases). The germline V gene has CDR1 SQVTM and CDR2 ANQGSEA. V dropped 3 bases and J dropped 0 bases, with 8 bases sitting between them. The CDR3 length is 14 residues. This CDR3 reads CSVEGLANTGELFF. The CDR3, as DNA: TGCAGCGTTGAGGGACTCGCGAACACCGGGGAGCTGTTTTTT.

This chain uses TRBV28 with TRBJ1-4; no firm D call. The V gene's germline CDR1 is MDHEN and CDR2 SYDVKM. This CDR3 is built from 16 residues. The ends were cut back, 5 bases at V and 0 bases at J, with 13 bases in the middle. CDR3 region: CASSKTIIATNEKLFF. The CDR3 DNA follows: TGTGCCAGCAGTAAAACAATCATTGCAACTAATGAAAAACTGTTTTTT.

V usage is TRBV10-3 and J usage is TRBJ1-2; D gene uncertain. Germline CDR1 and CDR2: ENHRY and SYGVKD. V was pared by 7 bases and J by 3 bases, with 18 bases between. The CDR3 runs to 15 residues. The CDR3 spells CAITQDLRKDYGYTF. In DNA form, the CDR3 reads TGTGCCATCACCCAAGACCTGAGGAAGGACTATGGCTACACCTTC.

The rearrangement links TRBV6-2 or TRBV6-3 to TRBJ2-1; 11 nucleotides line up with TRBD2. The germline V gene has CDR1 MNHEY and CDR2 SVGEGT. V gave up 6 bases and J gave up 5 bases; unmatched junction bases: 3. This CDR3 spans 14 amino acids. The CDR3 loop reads CASSLAGGHNEQFF. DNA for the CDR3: TGTGCCAGCAGCTTAGCGGGAGGGCACAATGAGCAGTTCTTC.

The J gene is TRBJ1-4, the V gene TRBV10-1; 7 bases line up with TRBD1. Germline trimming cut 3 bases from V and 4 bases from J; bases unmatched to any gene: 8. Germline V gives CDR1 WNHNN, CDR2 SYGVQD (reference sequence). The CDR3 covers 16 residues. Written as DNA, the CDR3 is TGCGCCAGCAGTGACCAACGGGACAGAAGTAATGAAAAACTGTTTTTT. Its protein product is CASSDQRDRSNEKLFF.

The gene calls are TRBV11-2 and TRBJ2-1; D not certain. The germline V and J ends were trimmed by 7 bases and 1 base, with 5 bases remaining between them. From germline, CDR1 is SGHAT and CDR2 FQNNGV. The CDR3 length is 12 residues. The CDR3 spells CASTSSYNEQFF. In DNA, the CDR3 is TGTGCCAGCACCAGTTCCTACAATGAGCAGTTCTTC.

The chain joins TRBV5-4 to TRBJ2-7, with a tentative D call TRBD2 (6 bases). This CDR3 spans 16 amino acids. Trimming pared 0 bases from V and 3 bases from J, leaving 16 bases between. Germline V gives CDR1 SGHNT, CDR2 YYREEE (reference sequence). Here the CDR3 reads CASSLVGAGPYYEQYF. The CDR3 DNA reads TGTGCCAGCAGCTTGGTTGGGGCGGGACCGTACTACGAGCAGTACTTC.

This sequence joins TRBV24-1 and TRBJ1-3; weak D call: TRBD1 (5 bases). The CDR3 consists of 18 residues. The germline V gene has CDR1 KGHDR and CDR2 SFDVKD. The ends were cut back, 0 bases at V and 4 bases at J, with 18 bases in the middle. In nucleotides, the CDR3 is TGTGCCACCAGTGATTTGGGAGACAGAATCGCTGAGGGAAACACCATATATTTT. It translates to CATSDLGDRIAEGNTIYF.

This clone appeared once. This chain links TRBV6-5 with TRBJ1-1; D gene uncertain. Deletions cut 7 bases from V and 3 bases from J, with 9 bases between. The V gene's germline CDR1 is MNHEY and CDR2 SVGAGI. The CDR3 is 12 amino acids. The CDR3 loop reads CASTTGYTEAFF. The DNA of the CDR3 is TGTGCCAGCACCACCGGGTACACTGAAGCTTTCTTT.

In DNA form, the CDR3 reads TGCGCCAGCAGCTTGATAGCGGATCAAGGTGGGACCCAGTACTTC. This codes for CASSLIADQGGTQYF. V and J are TRBV5-1 and TRBJ2-5, with D tentatively TRBD2 (6 bases). V lost 1 base to trimming and J lost 7 bases, with 17 bases between them. The CDR3 has 15 residues. Germline V lookup: CDR1 SGHRS, CDR2 YFSETQ.

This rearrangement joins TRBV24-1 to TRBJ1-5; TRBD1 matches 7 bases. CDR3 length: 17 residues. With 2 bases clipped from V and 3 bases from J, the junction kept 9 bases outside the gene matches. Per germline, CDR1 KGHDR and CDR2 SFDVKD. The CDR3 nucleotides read TGTGCCACCAGTGATTCTGTCGGGACAGCGATCAATCAGCCCCAGCATTTT. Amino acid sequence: CATSDSVGTAINQPQHF.

CDR3 amino acids: CASSLKSGGARVDTQYF. CDR3 sequence (DNA): TGTGCCAGCAGTTTAAAAAGCGGGGGGGCCCGGGTAGATACGCAGTATTTT. The chain links TRBV27 to TRBJ2-3; 10 nucleotides match TRBD2. The germline V gene encodes CDR1 MNHEY and CDR2 SMNVEV (reference sequence). The CDR3 loop spans 17 amino acids. Germline trimming cut 2 bases from V and 5 bases from J; bases unmatched to any gene: 10.

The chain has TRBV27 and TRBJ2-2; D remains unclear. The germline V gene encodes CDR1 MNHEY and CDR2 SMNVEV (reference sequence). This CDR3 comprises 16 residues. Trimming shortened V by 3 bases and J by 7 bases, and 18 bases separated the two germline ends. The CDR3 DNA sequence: TGTGCCAGCAGTTTCCCAGAAATGGCCCGGAGCGGGGAGCTGTTTTTT. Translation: CASSFPEMARSGELFF.

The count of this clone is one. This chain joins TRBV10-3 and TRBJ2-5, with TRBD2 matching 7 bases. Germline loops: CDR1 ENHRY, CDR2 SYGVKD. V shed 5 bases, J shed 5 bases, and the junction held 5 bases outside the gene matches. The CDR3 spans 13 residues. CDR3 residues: CAISSTSLETQYF. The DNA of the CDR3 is TGTGCCATCAGTTCGACTAGCCTTGAGACCCAGTACTTC.

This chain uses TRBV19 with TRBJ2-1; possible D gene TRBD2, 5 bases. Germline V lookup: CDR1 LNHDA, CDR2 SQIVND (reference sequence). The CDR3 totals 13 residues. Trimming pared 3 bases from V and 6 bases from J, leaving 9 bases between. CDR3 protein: CASSIIGGNEQFF. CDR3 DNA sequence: TGTGCCAGTAGTATTATTGGAGGCAATGAGCAGTTCTTC.